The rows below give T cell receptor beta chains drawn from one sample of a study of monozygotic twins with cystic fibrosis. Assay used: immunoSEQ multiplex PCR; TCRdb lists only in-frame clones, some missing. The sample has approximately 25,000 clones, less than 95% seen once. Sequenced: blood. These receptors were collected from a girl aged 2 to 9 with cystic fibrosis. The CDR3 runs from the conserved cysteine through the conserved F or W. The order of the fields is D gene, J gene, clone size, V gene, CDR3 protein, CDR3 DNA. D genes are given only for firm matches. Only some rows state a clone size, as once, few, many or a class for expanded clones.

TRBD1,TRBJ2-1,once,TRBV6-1,CASREPGQGYNEQFF,TGTGCCAGCAGGGAACCGGGACAGGGTTACAATGAGCAGTTCTTC
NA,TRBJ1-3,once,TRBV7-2,CASSLRDPGNTIYF,TGTGCCAGCAGCTTAAGGGATCCCGGAAACACCATATATTTT
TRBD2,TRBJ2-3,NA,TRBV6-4,CASSDGGGASDTQYF,TGTGCCAGCAGTGACGGCGGGGGGGCGTCAGATACGCAGTATTTT
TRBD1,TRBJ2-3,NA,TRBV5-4,CASSISRGRADTQYF,TGTGCCAGCAGCATCAGCAGGGGGCGCGCAGATACGCAGTATTTT
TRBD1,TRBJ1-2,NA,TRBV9,CASSEGQDYGYTF,TGTGCCAGCAGCGAGGGACAGGACTATGGCTACACCTTC
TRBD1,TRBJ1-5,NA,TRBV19,CASRERQGNQPQHF,TGTGCCAGTAGAGAAAGACAGGGTAACCAGCCCCAGCATTTT
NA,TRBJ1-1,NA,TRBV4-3,CASSQRGGRNTEAFF,TGCGCCAGCAGCCAAAGGGGGGGAAGGAACACTGAAGCTTTCTTT
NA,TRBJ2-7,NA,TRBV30,CAWSDSPTRSSYEQYF,TGTGCCTGGAGTGATTCCCCGACAAGGAGCTCCTACGAACAGTACTTC
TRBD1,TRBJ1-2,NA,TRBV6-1,CASSDLGTGDGYTF,TGTGCCAGCAGTGATTTGGGGACAGGGGATGGCTACACCTTC
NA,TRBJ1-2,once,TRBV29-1,CSVEWRLQRGYTF,TGCAGCGTTGAATGGCGCCTACAGCGTGGCTACACCTTC
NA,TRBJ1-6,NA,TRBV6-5,CASRTAGKSPLHF,TGTGCCAGCAGGACCGCAGGGAAATCACCCCTCCACTTT
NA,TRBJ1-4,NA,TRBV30,CAWSVKDPTNEKLFF,TGTGCCTGGAGTGTAAAGGATCCAACTAATGAAAAACTGTTTTTT
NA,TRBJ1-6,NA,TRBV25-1,CASSESPGNNSPLHF,TGTGCCAGCAGTGAATCGCCGGGGAACAATTCACCCCTCCACTTT
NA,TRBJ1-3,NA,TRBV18,CASSHFGEENTIYF,TGTGCCAGCTCACATTTTGGGGAAGAGAACACCATATATTTT
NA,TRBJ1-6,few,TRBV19,CASSMAGTSPLHF,TGTGCCAGTAGTATGGCAGGGACTTCACCCCTCCACTTT
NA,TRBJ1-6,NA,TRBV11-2,CASSLVSKLSSYNSPLHF,TGTGCCAGCAGCTTAGTCTCAAAGCTGAGCTCCTATAATTCACCCCTCCACTTT
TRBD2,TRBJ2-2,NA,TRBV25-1,CASSVKRGPTTGELFF,TGTGCCAGCAGTGTGAAGCGGGGGCCAACCACCGGGGAGCTGTTTTTT
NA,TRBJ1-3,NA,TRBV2,CASKLDRNSGNTIYF,TGTGCCAGCAAACTTGACAGGAACTCTGGAAACACCATATATTTT
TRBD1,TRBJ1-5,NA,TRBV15,CATSRGGQVKGNQPQHF,TGTGCCACCAGCAGAGGGGGACAGGTAAAGGGCAATCAGCCCCAGCATTTT
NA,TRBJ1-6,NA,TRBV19,CASIPSGAHNTPLHF,TGTGCCAGTATCCCCTCGGGGGCTCATAATACACCCCTCCACTTT
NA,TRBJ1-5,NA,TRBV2,CASSVMTSNQPQHF,TGTGCCAGCAGTGTGATGACGAGCAATCAGCCCCAGCATTTT
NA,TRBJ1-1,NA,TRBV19,CASSIYGTEAFF,TGTGCCAGTAGTATATATGGCACTGAAGCTTTCTTT
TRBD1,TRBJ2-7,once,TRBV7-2,CASSLAGQGEQYF,TGTGCCAGCAGCTTAGCGGGACAGGGCGAGCAGTACTTC
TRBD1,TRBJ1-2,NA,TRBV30,CAWSVTEGAVDGYTF,TGTGCCTGGAGTGTAACCGAGGGGGCGGTAGATGGCTACACCTTC
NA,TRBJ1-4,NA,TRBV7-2,CASSVTVNEKLFF,TGTGCCAGCAGCGTGACGGTTAATGAAAAACTGTTTTTT
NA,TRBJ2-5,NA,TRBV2,CASTQVGGETQYF,TGTGCCAGCACCCAGGTGGGCGGGGAGACCCAGTACTTC
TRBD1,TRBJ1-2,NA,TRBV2,CATDGQGSYGYTF,TGTGCCACGGATGGACAGGGGAGCTATGGCTACACCTTC
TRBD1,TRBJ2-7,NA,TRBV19,CASSTGQGAGYEQYF,TGTGCCAGTAGTACCGGACAGGGGGCTGGCTACGAGCAGTACTTC
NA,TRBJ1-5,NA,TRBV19,CASSIRAQPQHF,TGTGCCAGTAGTATCAGGGCTCAGCCCCAGCATTTT
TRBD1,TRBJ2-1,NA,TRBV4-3,CASSQDGTGGYNEQFF,TGCGCCAGCAGCCAAGATGGGACAGGGGGCTACAATGAGCAGTTCTTC
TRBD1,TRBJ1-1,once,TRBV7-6,CASSSSRGLGNTEAFF,TGTGCCAGCAGCTCGAGCAGGGGGCTGGGGAACACTGAAGCTTTCTTT
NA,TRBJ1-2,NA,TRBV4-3,CASSQDPQAPGYGYTF,TGCGCCAGCAGCCAAGATCCGCAGGCCCCTGGCTATGGCTACACCTTC
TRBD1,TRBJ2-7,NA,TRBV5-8,CASSLRQGFRYEQYF,TGTGCCAGCAGCTTGAGACAGGGATTTCGCTACGAGCAGTACTTC
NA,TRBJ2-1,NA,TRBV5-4,CASSVSPYNEQFF,TGTGCCAGCAGCGTCTCACCCTACAATGAGCAGTTCTTC
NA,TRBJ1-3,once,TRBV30,CAWSPDGDSGNTIYF,TGTGCCTGGAGTCCCGACGGGGACTCTGGAAACACCATATATTTT
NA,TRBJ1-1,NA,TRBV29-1,CSVALGGDTEAFF,TGCAGCGTTGCTCTCGGCGGCGATACTGAAGCTTTCTTT
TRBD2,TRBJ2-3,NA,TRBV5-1,CASSLGGLAADTQYF,TGCGCCAGCAGCTTGGGGGGACTAGCAGCAGATACGCAGTATTTT
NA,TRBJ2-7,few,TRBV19,CASSRTAPTYEQYF,TGTGCCAGTAGTCGGACAGCCCCTACCTACGAGCAGTACTTC